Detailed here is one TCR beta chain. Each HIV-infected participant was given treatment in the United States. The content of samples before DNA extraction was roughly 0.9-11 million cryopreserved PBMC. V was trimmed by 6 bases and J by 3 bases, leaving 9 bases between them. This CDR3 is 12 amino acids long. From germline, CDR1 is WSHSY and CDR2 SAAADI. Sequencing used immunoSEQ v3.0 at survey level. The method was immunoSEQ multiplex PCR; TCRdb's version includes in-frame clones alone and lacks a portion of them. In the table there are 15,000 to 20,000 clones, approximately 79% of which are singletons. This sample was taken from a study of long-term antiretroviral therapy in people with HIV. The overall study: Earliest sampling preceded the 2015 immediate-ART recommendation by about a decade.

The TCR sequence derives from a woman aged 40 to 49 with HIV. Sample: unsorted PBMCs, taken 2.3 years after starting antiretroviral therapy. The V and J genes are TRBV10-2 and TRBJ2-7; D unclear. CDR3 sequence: CASSHNLYEQYF. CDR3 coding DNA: TGCGCCAGCAGCCACAACCTCTACGAGCAGTACTTC.